The 15 T cell receptor beta chains below all came from one sample that was sequenced in a study of cytomegalovirus exposure and HLA in healthy donors. Clones were read by immunoSEQ multiplex PCR, and TCRdb kept only the in-frame ones, dropping some. Seen here are around 99,000 clones, about nine tenths observed once, and the top ten hold about 2%. Sequences were obtained from PBMCs. The receptors come from a woman between 18 and 29 years old in good health and CMV-seronegative.

V gene TRBV7-2 combines with J gene TRBJ2-7; D is possibly TRBD2 (6 bases). CDR1 is SGHTA, CDR2 FQGNSA, per germline. This CDR3 has 14 residues. V dropped 10 bases and J dropped 4 bases, with 20 bases sitting between them. The CDR3 coding sequence is TGTGCCATCATGCTGGCGGGATCTCGTTACGAGCAGTACTTC. Its translation is CAIMLAGSRYEQYF.

The chain links TRBV30 to TRBJ1-3, with D perhaps matching TRBD1 (5 bases). The germline V gene has CDR1 GTSNPN and CDR2 SVGIG (reference sequence). The ends were cut back, 2 bases at V and 3 bases at J, with 14 bases in the middle. This CDR3 is 15 amino acids long. The DNA for the CDR3 is TGTGCCTGGAGTCTTTTACAGGTAGGTGGAAACACCATATATTTT. It encodes CAWSLLQVGGNTIYF.

The chain recombines TRBV5-1 with TRBJ2-1, with TRBD2 matching 7 bases. With V trimmed by 7 bases and J by 0 bases, 4 bases remained unmatched. Germline V gives CDR1 SGHRS, CDR2 YFSETQ. This CDR3 has 14 amino acids. This chain's CDR3 is CASWGGSSYNEQFF. The CDR3 DNA reads TGCGCCAGCTGGGGGGGGAGCTCCTACAATGAGCAGTTCTTC. The full variable domain, its missing parts supplied by reference TRBV5-1 and TRBJ2-1, is KAGVTQTPRYLIKTRGQQVTLSCSPISGHRSVSWYQQTPGQGLQFLFEYFSETQRNKGNFPGRFSGRQFSNSRSEMNVSTLELGDSALYLCASWGGSSYNEQFFGPGTRLTVL.

The CDR3 sequence is CASSLGLAGGEQYF. For the CDR3, the DNA is TGTGCCAGCAGTTTAGGACTAGCGGGGGGCGAGCAGTACTTC. The chain uses TRBV5-4 and TRBJ2-7, with 14 positions matching TRBD2. CDR3 length equals 14 residues. The J segment lost 6 bases and the V segment lost 5 bases, leaving 4 bases of the junction unmatched. In germline, CDR1 is SGHNT, CDR2 YYREEE (reference sequence).

This sequence joins TRBV11-2 and TRBJ2-1; D is unresolved. The germline V and J ends were trimmed by 1 base and 5 bases, with 3 bases remaining between them. The CDR3 consists of 12 residues. Germline assignment: CDR1 SGHAT and CDR2 FQNNGV. The CDR3 sequence: CASSLVNNEQFF. The CDR3 coding sequence is TGTGCCAGCAGCTTAGTCAACAATGAGCAGTTCTTC.

The chain carries TRBV4-1 and TRBJ2-5, with 7 bases aligning to TRBD1. Germline V gene sequence: CDR1 MGHRA, CDR2 YSYEKL. The ends lost 6 bases at V and 5 bases at J; junction bases unmatched: 15. CDR3 length equals 16 residues. CDR3 protein: CASRRSTGATGETQYF. The CDR3, as DNA: TGCGCCAGCAGACGCTCCACAGGGGCGACCGGGGAGACCCAGTACTTC.

J is TRBJ1-4 and V is TRBV6-1; D uncertain. Germline CDR1 MNHNS, CDR2 SASEGT. Trimming left V 2 bases short and J 6 bases short, with 7 bases between. This CDR3 contains 13 residues. CDR3 sequence reads: CASSESVYEKLFF. CDR3 bases: TGTGCCAGCAGTGAAAGCGTGTATGAAAAACTGTTTTTT.

The chain uses TRBV5-4 and TRBJ1-2, with D perhaps matching TRBD1 (5 bases). Trimming took off 1 base at V and 6 bases at J, with 7 bases between the two ends. CDR3 length: 12 amino acids. Germline V gene sequence: CDR1 SGHNT, CDR2 YYREEE (reference sequence). The CDR3 DNA reads as TGTGCCAGCAGCTTGTGGGGGGATGGCTACACCTTC. Encoded protein: CASSLWGDGYTF.

This clone was detected once. The chain carries TRBV25-1 and TRBJ2-7; TRBD2 might be the D (5 bases). The V end was cut by 4 bases, the J end by 5 bases, with 15 bases between. Germline V lookup: CDR1 MGHDK, CDR2 SYGVNS. There are 14 residues in the CDR3. The CDR3 sequence: CASSGPWTRHEQYF. Here the CDR3 DNA reads TGTGCCAGCAGTGGTCCTTGGACTCGCCACGAGCAGTACTTC.

The J gene is TRBJ2-7, the V gene TRBV28; 11 bases line up with TRBD2. Germline assignment: CDR1 MDHEN and CDR2 SYDVKM. The CDR3 consists of 15 residues. After removal of 2 bases from V and 5 bases from J, the junction contained 5 bases not matched to a gene. The CDR3 loop reads CASSLLSGRVHEQYF. The DNA for the CDR3 is TGTGCCAGCAGTTTACTTAGCGGGAGGGTCCACGAGCAGTACTTC.

This chain connects TRBV5-1 to TRBJ2-1; 8 nucleotides match TRBD2. CDR3 size: 16 residues. Germline lookup yields CDR1 SGHRS and CDR2 YFSETQ. V gave up 0 bases and J gave up 1 base; unmatched junction bases: 3. DNA of the CDR3: TGCGCCAGCAGCTTGGCCTCGGGGGGGTCCTACAATGAGCAGTTCTTC. Its translation is CASSLASGGSYNEQFF.

The chain uses TRBV27 and TRBJ1-4; 11 bases align to TRBD1. CDR3 length equals 16 residues. Germline V gene data show CDR1 as MNHEY and CDR2 as SMNVEV (reference sequence). Trimming removed 4 bases from V and 6 bases from J; junction bases left unmatched: 7. This CDR3 reads CASSSRTGGADEKLFF. The CDR3 DNA reads as TGTGCCAGCAGTTCTCGGACAGGGGGCGCGGATGAAAAACTGTTTTTT. Based on the CDR3 plus reference TRBV27 and TRBJ1-4, the full variable domain is EAQVTQNPRYLITVTGKKLTVTCSQNMNHEYMSWYRQDPGLGLRQIYYSMNVEVTDKGDVPEGYKVSRKEKRNFPLILESPSPNQTSLYFCASSSRTGGADEKLFFGSGTQLSVL.

The rearrangement joins TRBV7-3 to TRBJ2-5; possible D gene TRBD1, 5 bases. CDR1 is SGHTA, CDR2 FQGTGA, per germline. V shed 5 bases and J shed 5 bases, with 12 bases lying between them. The CDR3 extends over 13 amino acids. The DNA for the CDR3 is TGTGCCAGCAGCGCCAGGGATTCGGAGACCCAGTACTTC. Translation: CASSARDSETQYF.

The chain uses TRBV29-1 and TRBJ2-4, with 7 bases lining up with TRBD1. In germline, CDR1 is SQVTM, CDR2 ANQGSEA. The CDR3 is 13 amino acids. The J segment lost 9 bases and the V segment lost 3 bases, leaving 8 bases of the junction unmatched. The CDR3 is CSVDTGALGIQYF. The DNA for the CDR3 is TGCAGCGTTGACACAGGGGCGCTGGGCATTCAGTACTTC.

CDR3 loop: CASSHLPGSGNTIYF. The CDR3 DNA follows: TGTGCCAGCAGTCACCTTCCCGGGTCTGGAAACACCATATATTTT. The V call is TRBV6-6, the J call TRBJ1-3, with D hard to call. Trimming cost V 5 bases and J 1 base, with 12 bases left between them. This CDR3 contains 15 residues. Germline V CDR1 and CDR2: MNHNY, SVGAGI (reference sequence).